One sample yielded the 2 T cell receptor beta chains listed below, sequenced in a study of CD4 T cells in relation to SARS-CoV-2 and coronaviruses. No antigen has been assigned to these receptors. Clones were read by immunoSEQ multiplex PCR, and TCRdb kept only the in-frame ones, dropping some. The sample carries about 37,000 clones, 82% recorded once. The sample taken for sequencing was naive CD4+ T cells from PBMCs, cultured in vitro. Subset specified: naive CD4+ T cells isolated by negative enrichment. Receptors were obtained from an adult with COVID-19.

This clone is labeled medium-sized. The rearrangement joins TRBV28 to TRBJ2-7; D not resolved. This CDR3 contains 11 residues. Germline loops: CDR1 MDHEN, CDR2 SYDVKM. Trimming cost V 7 bases and J 4 bases, with 8 bases left between them. The CDR3 DNA sequence: TGTGCCAGCACTTTGGGTTACGAGCAGTACTTC. Amino acids: CASTLGYEQYF.

The V and J genes are TRBV4-2 and TRBJ1-5; D not certain. The CDR3 has 15 amino acids. The germline V and J ends were trimmed by 0 bases and 7 bases, with 13 bases remaining between them. Germline-derived CDR1 and CDR2 are LGHNA and YNFKEQ. The CDR3 DNA reads as TGTGCCAGCAGCCAAGATCGGCACTTTAGGCAGCCCCAGCATTTT. Its protein product is CASSQDRHFRQPQHF.